This passage covers 8 T cell receptor beta chains from one sample sequenced in a study of PD-1 and CTLA-4 blockade in melanoma. Some clones are missing from TCRdb's copy, which holds only in-frame ones; the method was immunoSEQ multiplex PCR. The data show some 11,000 clones, roughly 80% seen once. This material consisted of CD8+ T cells from peripheral blood, taken from a patient given anti-PD-1 treatment. The receptors originated from a human donor with melanoma.

This chain connects TRBV11-3 to TRBJ2-7, with D perhaps TRBD1 or TRBD2 (5 bases each). Germline lookup yields CDR1 SGHNT and CDR2 YENEEA. The V gene lost 1 base and the J gene lost 5 bases, with 12 bases spanning the gap. The CDR3 length is 14 residues. CDR3 coding DNA: TGTGCCAGCAGCTTAGGGGGACGGAGTGACGAGCAGTACTTC. This gives the protein CASSLGGRSDEQYF.

The chain links TRBV27 to TRBJ2-5; D is possibly TRBD2 (6 bases). The CDR3 consists of 14 residues. V lost 2 bases to trimming and J lost 5 bases, with 12 bases between them. The germline gives CDR1 MNHEY, CDR2 SMNVEV (reference sequence). CDR3 bases: TGTGCCAGCAGTTTACTAGCGTGGGACGAGACCCAGTACTTC. Its protein product is CASSLLAWDETQYF.

The genes are TRBV10-1 and TRBJ2-7; no clear D. The CDR3 runs 13 residues. Germline values: CDR1 WNHNN, CDR2 SYGVQD (reference sequence). Trimming left V 4 bases short and J 5 bases short, with 12 bases between. The CDR3 sequence is CASSVNLGDEQYF. CDR3 DNA: TGCGCCAGCAGTGTAAACCTGGGCGACGAGCAGTACTTC.

The chain has TRBV24-1 and TRBJ2-1; 11 bases agree with TRBD1. The CDR3 is 16 residues long. V shed 4 bases, J shed 9 bases, and the junction held 10 bases outside the gene matches. Germline V lookup: CDR1 KGHDR, CDR2 SFDVKD. The CDR3 spells CATSERPGQGVPEQFF. CDR3 DNA sequence: TGTGCCACCAGTGAAAGGCCGGGACAGGGGGTTCCTGAGCAGTTCTTC.

The rearrangement joins TRBV27 to TRBJ1-4; possibly TRBD1 for D (5 bases). The length of the CDR3 is 13 residues. Per germline, CDR1 MNHEY and CDR2 SMNVEV (reference sequence). Trimming removed 3 bases from V and 5 bases from J, with 7 bases in between. CDR3 nucleotides: TGTGCCAGCAGTTTGGAGGGGAATGAAAAACTGTTTTTT. Protein: CASSLEGNEKLFF.

This clone was detected only a few times. J is TRBJ1-2 and V is TRBV7-8, with D maybe TRBD1 (5 bases). CDR1 is SGHVS, CDR2 FQNEAQ, per germline. V gave up 1 base and J gave up 4 bases, with 16 bases separating them. The CDR3 loop spans 16 amino acids. The CDR3 DNA reads as TGTGCCAGCAGCTTAGAGTTCGAGGGGCCGGTCTATGGCTACACCTTC. Translating gives CASSLEFEGPVYGYTF.

This clone was seen once. The chain has TRBV4-3 and TRBJ1-5; D is unresolved. V gave up 0 bases and J gave up 6 bases, with 12 bases separating them. The CDR3 is 15 amino acids. Germline loops: CDR1 LGHNA, CDR2 YSLEER. CDR3 sequence (DNA): TGCGCCAGCAGCCAAGATCGCCGGGGAGGTCAGCCCCAGCATTTT. This translates into CASSQDRRGGQPQHF.

The chain has TRBV30 and TRBJ1-5; a possible D gene is TRBD1 (5 bases). The V end lost 0 bases, the J end lost 7 bases, and 16 bases lay between the germline ends. Germline CDR1 reads GTSNPN; CDR2 reads SVGIG (reference sequence). The CDR3 has 15 amino acids. The CDR3 protein is CAWSVNVGPGQPQHF. The DNA for the CDR3 is TGTGCCTGGAGTGTCAATGTGGGGCCGGGGCAGCCCCAGCATTTT. Drawing the rest from reference TRBV30 and TRBJ1-5, the complete variable domain is SQTIHQWPATLVQPVGSPLSLECTVEGTSNPNLYWYRQAAGRGLQLLFYSVGIGQISSEVPQNLSASRPQDRQFILSSKKLLLSDSGFYLCAWSVNVGPGQPQHFGDGTRLSIL.